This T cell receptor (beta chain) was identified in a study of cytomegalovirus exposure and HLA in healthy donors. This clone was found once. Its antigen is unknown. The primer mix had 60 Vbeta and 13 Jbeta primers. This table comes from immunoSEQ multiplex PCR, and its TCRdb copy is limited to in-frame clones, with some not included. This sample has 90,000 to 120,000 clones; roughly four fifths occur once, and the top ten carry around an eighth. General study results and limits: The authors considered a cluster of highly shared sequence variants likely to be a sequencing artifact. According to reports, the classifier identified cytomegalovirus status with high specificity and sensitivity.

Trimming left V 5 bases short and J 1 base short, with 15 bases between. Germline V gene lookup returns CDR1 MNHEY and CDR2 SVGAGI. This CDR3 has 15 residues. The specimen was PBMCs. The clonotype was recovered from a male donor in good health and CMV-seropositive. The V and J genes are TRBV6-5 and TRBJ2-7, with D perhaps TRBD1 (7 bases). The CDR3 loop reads CASSRLSGGSYEQYF. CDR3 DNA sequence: TGTGCCAGCAGTCGCCTATCAGGGGGGTCCTACGAGCAGTACTTC.